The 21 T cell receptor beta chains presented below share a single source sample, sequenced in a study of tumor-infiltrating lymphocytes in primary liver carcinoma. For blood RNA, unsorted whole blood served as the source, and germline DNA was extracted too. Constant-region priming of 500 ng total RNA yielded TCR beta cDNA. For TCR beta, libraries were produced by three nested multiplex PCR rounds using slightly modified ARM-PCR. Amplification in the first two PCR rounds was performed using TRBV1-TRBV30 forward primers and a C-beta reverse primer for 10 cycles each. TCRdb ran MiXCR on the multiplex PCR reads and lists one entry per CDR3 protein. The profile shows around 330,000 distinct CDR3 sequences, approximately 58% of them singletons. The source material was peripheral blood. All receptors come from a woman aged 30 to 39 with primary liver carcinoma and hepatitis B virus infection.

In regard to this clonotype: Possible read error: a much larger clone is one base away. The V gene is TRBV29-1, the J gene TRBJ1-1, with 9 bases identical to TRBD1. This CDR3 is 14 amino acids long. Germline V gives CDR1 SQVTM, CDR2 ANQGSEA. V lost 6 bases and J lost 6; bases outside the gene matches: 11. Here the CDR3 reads CSVRRGQGEAEAFF. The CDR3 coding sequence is TGCAGCGTAAGACGGGGACAGGGCGAGGCTGAAGCTTTCTTT.

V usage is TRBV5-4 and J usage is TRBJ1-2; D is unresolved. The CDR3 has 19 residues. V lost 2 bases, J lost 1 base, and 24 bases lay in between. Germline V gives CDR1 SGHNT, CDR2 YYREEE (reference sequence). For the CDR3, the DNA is TGTGCCAGCAGCTTACCGGTTACTGGGGTCCATCCCGATAACTATGGCTACACCTTC. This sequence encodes CASSLPVTGVHPDNYGYTF.

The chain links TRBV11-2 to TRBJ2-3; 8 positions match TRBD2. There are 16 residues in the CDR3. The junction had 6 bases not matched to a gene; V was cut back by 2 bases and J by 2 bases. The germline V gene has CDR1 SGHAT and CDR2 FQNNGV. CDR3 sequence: CASSLQAGVNTDTQYF. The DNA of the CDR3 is TGTGCCAGCAGCTTACAAGCGGGAGTCAACACAGATACGCAGTATTTT.

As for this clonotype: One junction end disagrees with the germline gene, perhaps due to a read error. The CDR3 reads CACRRLADSYEQYF. The CDR3 nucleotides read TGTGCCTGCAGAAGACTAGCAGACTCCTACGAGCAGTACTTC. This rearrangement joins TRBV6-6 to TRBJ2-7, with 7 bases aligning to TRBD2. CDR1 and CDR2 from the germline V gene are MNHNY and SVGAGI (reference sequence). The CDR3 totals 14 residues.

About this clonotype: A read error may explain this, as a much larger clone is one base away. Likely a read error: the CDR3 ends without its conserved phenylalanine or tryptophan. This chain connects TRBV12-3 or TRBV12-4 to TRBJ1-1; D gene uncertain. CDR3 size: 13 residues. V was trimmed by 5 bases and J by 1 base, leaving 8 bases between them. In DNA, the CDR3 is TGTGCCAGCAGTGAACAGCAGAACACTGAAGCTTTCCTT. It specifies CASSEQQNTEAFL.

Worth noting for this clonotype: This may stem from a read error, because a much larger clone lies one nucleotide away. The CDR3 spells CASSENRLGGEAYF. Here the CDR3 DNA reads TGTGCCAGCAGCGAAAACCGCCTTGGGGGAGAAGCTTACTTT. This chain joins TRBV12-3 or TRBV12-4 and TRBJ1-1, with a weak D call TRBD1 (5 bases). The CDR3 is made up of 14 amino acids.

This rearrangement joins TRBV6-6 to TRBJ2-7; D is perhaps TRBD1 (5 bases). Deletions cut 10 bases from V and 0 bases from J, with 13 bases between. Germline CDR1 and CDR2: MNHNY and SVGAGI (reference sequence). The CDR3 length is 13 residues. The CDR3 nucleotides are TGTGCCAACATTTCGGACAACTCCTACGAGCAGTACTTC. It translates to CANISDNSYEQYF.

In DNA form, the CDR3 reads TGTGCCAGCTCCCCCCCCGGGACAGGGCGCTACGAGCAGTACTTC. It encodes CASSPPGTGRYEQYF. The chain couples TRBV28 to TRBJ2-7; 9 bases agree with TRBD1. J was trimmed by 3 bases and V by 8 bases; bases with no gene match: 11. This CDR3 has 15 residues. Germline V gives CDR1 MDHEN, CDR2 SYDVKM.

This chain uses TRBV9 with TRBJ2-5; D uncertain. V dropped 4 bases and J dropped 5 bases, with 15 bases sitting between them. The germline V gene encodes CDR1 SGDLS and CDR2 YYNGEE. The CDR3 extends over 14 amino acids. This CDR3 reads CASSSRASRETQYF. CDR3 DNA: TGTGCCAGCAGCTCCCGGGCCTCACGGGAGACCCAGTACTTC.

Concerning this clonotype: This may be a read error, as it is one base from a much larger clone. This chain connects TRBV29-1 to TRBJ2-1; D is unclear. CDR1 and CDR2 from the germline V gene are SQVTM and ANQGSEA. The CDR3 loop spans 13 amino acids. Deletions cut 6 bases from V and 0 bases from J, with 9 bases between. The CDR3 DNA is TGCAGCGTCTTTCCATGCTCCTACAATGAGCAGTTCTTC. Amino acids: CSVFPCSYNEQFF.

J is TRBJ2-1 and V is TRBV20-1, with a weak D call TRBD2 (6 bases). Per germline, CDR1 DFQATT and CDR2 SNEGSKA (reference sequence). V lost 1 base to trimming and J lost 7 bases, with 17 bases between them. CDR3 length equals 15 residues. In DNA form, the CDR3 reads TGCAGTGCTAGAGGGGAGCGGGCCATATTGAATGAGCAGTTCTTC. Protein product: CSARGERAILNEQFF.

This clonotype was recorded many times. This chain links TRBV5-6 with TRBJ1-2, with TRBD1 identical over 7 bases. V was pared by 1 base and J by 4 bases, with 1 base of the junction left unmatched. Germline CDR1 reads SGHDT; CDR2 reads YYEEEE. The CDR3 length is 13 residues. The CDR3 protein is CASSLQGGYGYTF. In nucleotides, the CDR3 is TGTGCCAGCAGCTTGCAGGGGGGCTATGGCTACACCTTC.

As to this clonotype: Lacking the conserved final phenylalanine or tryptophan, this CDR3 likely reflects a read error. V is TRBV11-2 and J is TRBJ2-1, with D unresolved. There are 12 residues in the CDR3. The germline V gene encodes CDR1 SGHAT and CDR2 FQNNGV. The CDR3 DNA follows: TGTACCAGTGCAAGGATCCACAATGAGCAGTTCTTA. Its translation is CTSARIHNEQFL.

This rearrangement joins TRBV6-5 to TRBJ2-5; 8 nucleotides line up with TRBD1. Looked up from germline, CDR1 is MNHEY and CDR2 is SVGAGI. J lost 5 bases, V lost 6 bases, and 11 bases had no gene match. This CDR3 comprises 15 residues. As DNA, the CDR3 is TGTGCCAGCAGCCCGGGACAGGTGAGACATGAGACCCAGTACTTC. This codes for CASSPGQVRHETQYF.

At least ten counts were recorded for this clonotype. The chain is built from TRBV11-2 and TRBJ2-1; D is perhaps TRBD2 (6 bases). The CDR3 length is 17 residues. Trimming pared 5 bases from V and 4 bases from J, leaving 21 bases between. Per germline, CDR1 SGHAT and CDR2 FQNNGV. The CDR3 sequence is CASSNFRGLQEYNEQFF. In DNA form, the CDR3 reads TGTGCCAGCAGCAACTTTCGGGGACTCCAGGAGTACAATGAGCAGTTCTTC.

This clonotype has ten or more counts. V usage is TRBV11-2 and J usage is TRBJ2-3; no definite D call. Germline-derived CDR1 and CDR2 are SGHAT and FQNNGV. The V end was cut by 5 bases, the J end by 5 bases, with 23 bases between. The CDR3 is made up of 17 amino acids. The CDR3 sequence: CASSPGTGSRLVDTQYF. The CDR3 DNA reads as TGTGCCAGCAGCCCCGGAACCGGGTCCCGCCTAGTAGATACGCAGTATTTT.

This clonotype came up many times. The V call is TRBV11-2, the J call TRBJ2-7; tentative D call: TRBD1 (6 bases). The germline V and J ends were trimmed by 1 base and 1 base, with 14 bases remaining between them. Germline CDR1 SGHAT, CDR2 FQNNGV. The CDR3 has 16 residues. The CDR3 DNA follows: TGTGCCAGCAGCTTAGGGGTGCAAACAGGGTCCTACGAGCAGTACTTC. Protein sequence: CASSLGVQTGSYEQYF.

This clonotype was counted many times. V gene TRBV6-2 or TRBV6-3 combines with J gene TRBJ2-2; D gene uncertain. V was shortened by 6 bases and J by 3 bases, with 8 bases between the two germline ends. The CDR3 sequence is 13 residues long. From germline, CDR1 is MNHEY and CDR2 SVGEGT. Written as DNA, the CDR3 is TGTGCCAGCAGCCGAACAGACACCGGGGAGCTGTTTTTT. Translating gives CASSRTDTGELFF.

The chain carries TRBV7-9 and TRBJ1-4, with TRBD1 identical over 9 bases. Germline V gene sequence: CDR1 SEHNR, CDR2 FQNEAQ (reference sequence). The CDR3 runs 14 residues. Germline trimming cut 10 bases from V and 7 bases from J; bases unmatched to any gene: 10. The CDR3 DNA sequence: TGTGCCACCATTGGGGACAGGGACGGTGAAAAACTGTTTTTT. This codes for CATIGDRDGEKLFF.

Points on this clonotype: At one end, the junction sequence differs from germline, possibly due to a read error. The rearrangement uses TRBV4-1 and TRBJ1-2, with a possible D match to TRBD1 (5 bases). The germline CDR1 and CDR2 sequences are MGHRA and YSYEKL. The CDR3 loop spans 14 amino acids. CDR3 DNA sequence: TGCGTCAGCAGCCAGGCCACAGGTGGTTATGGCTACACCTTC. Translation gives CVSSQATGGYGYTF.

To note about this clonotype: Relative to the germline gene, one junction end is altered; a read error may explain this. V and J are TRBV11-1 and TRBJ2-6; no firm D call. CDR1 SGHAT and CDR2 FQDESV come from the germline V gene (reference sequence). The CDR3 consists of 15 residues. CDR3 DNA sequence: TGTGGCAGCAGCCGCTCTGGATTCGGGGCCAACGTCCTGACTTTC. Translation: CGSSRSGFGANVLTF.